The present T cell receptor beta chain was sequenced within a study of shared clonotypes between healthy human individuals. Overall study: Plates per donor: three CD4 naive, three CD4 memory, two CD8 naive, one CD8 memory. Study-wide findings and caveats: Apart from blood, nothing was sampled; tissue repertoires likely differ. Roughly 5% of naive CD4 clonotypes were shared across several donors.

For this clone: Its target is not known.

Sorted subsets were amplified in replicate PCRs using 150 to 250 ng DNA, roughly 30,000 T cell genomes. TCRdb's copy holds only in-frame clones and misses some; the assay was immunoSEQ multiplex PCR. In the table there are more than 2,000,000 clones, over 90% of which are singletons. Germline V lookup: CDR1 MDHEN, CDR2 SYDVKM. This CDR3 has 15 amino acids. V lost 4 bases and J 11 bases, leaving 21 bases between the germline ends. The chain couples TRBV28 to TRBJ1-3, with D unresolved. The sequence derives from a man between 18 and 35 years old in good health. Some clones in this sample may be carry-over from other donors' samples. Sequenced input: naive CD4+ T cells from PBMCs. Noted subset: CD45RA+ positively selected. CDR3 in amino acids: CASSSLPQGRYAIYF. In DNA form, the CDR3 reads TGTGCCAGCAGTTCACTGCCTCAAGGACGTTACGCCATATATTTT.